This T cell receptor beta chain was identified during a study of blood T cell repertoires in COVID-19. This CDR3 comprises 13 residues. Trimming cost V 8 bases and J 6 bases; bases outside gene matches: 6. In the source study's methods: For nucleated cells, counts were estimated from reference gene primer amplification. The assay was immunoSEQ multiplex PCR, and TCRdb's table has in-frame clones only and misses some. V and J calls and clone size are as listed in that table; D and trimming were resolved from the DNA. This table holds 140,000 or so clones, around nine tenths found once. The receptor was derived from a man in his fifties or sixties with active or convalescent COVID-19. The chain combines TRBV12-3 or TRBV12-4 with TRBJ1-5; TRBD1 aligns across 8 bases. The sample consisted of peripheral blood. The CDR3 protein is CASGTGQGQPQHF. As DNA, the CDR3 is TGTGCCAGCGGAACCGGACAGGGTCAGCCCCAGCATTTT.